This T cell receptor beta chain was sequenced during a study of blood T cell repertoires in COVID-19. The germline V and J ends were trimmed by 5 bases and 12 bases, with 16 bases remaining between them. CDR3 length equals 12 residues. Germline CDR1 SGHDT, CDR2 YYEEEE. Study processing details: Reference gene primer amplification gave nucleated cell count estimates. Sequencing was performed with immunoSEQ multiplex PCR; in TCRdb, only in-frame clones are kept and a portion is missing. That table furnishes V, J and clone size, whereas the DNA furnished D and trimming. The top ten clones hold 25% to 35% of a sample with approximately 53,000 clones, approximately 88% of them seen once.

The clonotype originates from a human donor in a cohort sampled during active COVID-19. J is TRBJ2-3 and V is TRBV5-6, with TRBD2 as a possible D gene (6 bases). Sequencing was done on a sample of peripheral blood. The CDR3 DNA follows: TGTGCCAGCAGTTCCGGGGGACTTAGTCAGTATTTT. As protein: CASSSGGLSQYF.